Listed below are T cell receptor beta chains from one sample, sequenced in a study of cytomegalovirus exposure and HLA in healthy donors. Clones were read by immunoSEQ multiplex PCR, and TCRdb kept only the in-frame ones, dropping some. The table includes 200,000 to 250,000 clones, about 70% detected once. The sequencing input was PBMCs. All receptors come from a man aged 40-49 years in good health and CMV-seropositive. Each CDR3 is given with its conserved first and last residue. Each record gives: J gene, D gene, V gene, clone size, CDR3 protein, CDR3 DNA. The D gene is left open where the match is weak. Only part of the rows carry a size: once, few, many, or a class if the clone is expanded.

TRBJ1-3 | - | TRBV15 | - | CATSRDNRVRNTIYF | TGTGCCACCAGCAGAGATAACAGGGTTCGCAACACCATATATTTT
TRBJ2-3 | - | TRBV7-6 | once | CASSLLGPRDTQYF | TGTGCCAGCAGCTTACTGGGGCCCAGGGATACGCAGTATTTT
TRBJ1-1 | - | TRBV9 | few | CASSVEGAGMNTEAFF | TGTGCCAGCAGCGTAGAAGGGGCGGGAATGAACACTGAAGCTTTCTTT
TRBJ2-6 | TRBD1 | TRBV18 | - | CASSPDRAGANVLTF | TGTGCCAGCTCACCAGACAGGGCTGGGGCCAACGTCCTGACTTTC
TRBJ2-1 | TRBD1 | TRBV6-1 | few | CASSGQGRTEQFF | TGTGCCAGCAGTGGACAGGGTAGGACTGAGCAGTTCTTC
TRBJ2-7 | TRBD1 | TRBV5-1 | - | CASSSQGQSYEQYF | TGCGCCAGCAGCTCCCAGGGACAGTCCTACGAGCAGTACTTC
TRBJ2-2 | TRBD1 | TRBV13 | - | CASSIGQGGTGELFF | TGTGCCAGCTCCATCGGACAGGGGGGCACCGGGGAGCTGTTTTTT
TRBJ2-5 | - | TRBV5-1 | - | CASSLEGVPQETQYF | TGCGCCAGCAGCTTGGAGGGGGTACCACAAGAGACCCAGTACTTC
TRBJ1-1 | - | TRBV2 | few | CASSYSSGGNTEAFF | TGTGCCAGCAGTTACTCGAGTGGAGGTAACACTGAAGCTTTCTTT
TRBJ1-4 | - | TRBV5-5 | - | CASSFTSRVSATNEKLFF | TGTGCCAGCAGCTTCACTTCCAGGGTTTCCGCAACTAATGAAAAACTGTTTTTT
TRBJ1-2 | TRBD1 | TRBV29-1 | once | CSVGGSGQEIYGYTF | TGCAGCGTTGGAGGCTCCGGACAGGAGATATATGGCTACACCTTC
TRBJ2-3 | - | TRBV7-6 | few | CASSLSSDTQYF | TGTGCCAGCAGCTTAAGCTCTGATACGCAGTATTTT
TRBJ2-1 | TRBD1 | TRBV10-3 | - | CAITQDRGAYNEQFF | TGTGCCATCACTCAGGACAGGGGGGCCTACAATGAGCAGTTCTTC
TRBJ2-7 | TRBD2 | TRBV7-2 | - | CASSQASGGHEQYF | TGTGCCAGCAGCCAGGCTAGCGGGGGGCACGAGCAGTACTTC
TRBJ2-3 | - | TRBV19 | - | CASRNPQGISPDTQYF | TGTGCCAGTAGGAATCCCCAGGGCATCAGTCCAGATACGCAGTATTTT